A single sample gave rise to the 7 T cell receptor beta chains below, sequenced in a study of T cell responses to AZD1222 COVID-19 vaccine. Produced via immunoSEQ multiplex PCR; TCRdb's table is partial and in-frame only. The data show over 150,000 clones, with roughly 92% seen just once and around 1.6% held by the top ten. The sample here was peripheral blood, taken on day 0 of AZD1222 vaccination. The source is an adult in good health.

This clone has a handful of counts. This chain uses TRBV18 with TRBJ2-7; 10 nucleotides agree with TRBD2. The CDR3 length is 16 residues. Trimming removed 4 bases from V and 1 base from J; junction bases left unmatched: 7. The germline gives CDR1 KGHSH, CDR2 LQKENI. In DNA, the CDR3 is TGTGCCAGCTCACTGCAGCGGGGGGGATTATCCTACGAGCAGTACTTC. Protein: CASSLQRGGLSYEQYF.

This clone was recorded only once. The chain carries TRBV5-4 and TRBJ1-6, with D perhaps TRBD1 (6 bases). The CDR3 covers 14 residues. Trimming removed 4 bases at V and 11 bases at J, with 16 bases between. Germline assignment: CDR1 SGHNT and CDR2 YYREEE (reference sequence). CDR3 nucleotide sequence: TGTGCCAGCAGCCTACAGGGTCCCCGAGCACCCCTCCACTTT. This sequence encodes CASSLQGPRAPLHF. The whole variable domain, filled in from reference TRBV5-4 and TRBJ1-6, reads ETGVTQSPTHLIKTRGQQVTLRCSSQSGHNTVSWYQQALGQGPQFIFQYYREEENGRGNFPPRFSGLQFPNYSSELNVNALELDDSALYLCASSLQGPRAPLHFGNGTRLTVT.

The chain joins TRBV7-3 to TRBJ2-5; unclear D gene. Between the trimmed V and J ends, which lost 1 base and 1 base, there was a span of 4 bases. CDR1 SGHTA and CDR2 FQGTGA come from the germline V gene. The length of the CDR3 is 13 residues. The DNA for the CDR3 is TGTGCCAGCAGCTTAAGCGGCCAAGAGACCCAGTACTTC. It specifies CASSLSGQETQYF.

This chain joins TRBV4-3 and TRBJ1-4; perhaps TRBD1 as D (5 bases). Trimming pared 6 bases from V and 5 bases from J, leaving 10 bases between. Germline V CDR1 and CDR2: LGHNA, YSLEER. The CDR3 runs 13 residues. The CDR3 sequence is CASRRDRNEKLFF. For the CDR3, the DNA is TGCGCCAGCAGAAGGGACCGGAATGAAAAACTGTTTTTT.

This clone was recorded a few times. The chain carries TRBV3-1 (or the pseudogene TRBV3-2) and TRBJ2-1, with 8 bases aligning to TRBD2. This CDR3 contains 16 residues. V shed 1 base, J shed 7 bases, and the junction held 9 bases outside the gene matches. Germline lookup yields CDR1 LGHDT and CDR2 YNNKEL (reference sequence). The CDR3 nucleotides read TGTGCCAGCAGCCAAGGGCTCGGCGGGAGGCGGAATGAGCAGTTCTTC. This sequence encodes CASSQGLGGRRNEQFF.

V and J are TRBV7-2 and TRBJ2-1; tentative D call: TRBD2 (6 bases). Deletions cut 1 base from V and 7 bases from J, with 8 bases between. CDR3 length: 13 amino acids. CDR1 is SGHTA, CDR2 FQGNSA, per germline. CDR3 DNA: TGTGCCAGCAGCTTAGAAGGAGGGAATGAGCAGTTCTTC. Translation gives CASSLEGGNEQFF.

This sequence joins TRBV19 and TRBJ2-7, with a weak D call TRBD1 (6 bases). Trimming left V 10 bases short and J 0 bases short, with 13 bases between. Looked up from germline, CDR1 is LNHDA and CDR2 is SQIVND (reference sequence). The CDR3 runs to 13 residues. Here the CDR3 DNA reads TGTGCCACCAAGGGGGACAACTCCTACGAGCAGTACTTC. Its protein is CATKGDNSYEQYF. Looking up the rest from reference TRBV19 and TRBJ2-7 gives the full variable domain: DGGITQSPKYLFRKEGQNVTLSCEQNLNHDAMYWYRQDPGQGLRLIYYSQIVNDFQKGDIAEGYSVSREKKESFPLTVTSAQKNPTAFYLCATKGDNSYEQYFGPGTRLTVT.